Listed here are 7 T cell receptor beta chains from one sample, sequenced in a study of OX40 agonist ivuxolimab in advanced cancers. Assay used: immunoSEQ multiplex PCR; TCRdb lists only in-frame clones, some missing. In the table there are about 89,000 clones, approximately 91% of which are singletons. Source: CD4+ or CD8+ T cells sorted from blood, taken in a trial of the OX40 agonist ivuxolimab. The receptors derive from an adult with an advanced solid tumor such as melanoma, head and neck, liver or kidney cancer.

The chain has TRBV18 and TRBJ1-5, with D uncertain. The V end was cut by 1 base, the J end by 5 bases, with 6 bases between. CDR1 is KGHSH, CDR2 LQKENI, per germline. The CDR3 consists of 13 residues. The CDR3 bases are TGTGCCAGCTCACCACGGGGAGATCAGCCCCAGCATTTT. This codes for CASSPRGDQPQHF. Looking up the rest from reference TRBV18 and TRBJ1-5 gives the full variable domain: NAGVMQNPRHLVRRRGQEARLRCSPMKGHSHVYWYRQLPEEGLKFMVYLQKENIIDESGMPKERFSAEFPKEGPSILRIQQVVRGDSAAYFCASSPRGDQPQHFGDGTRLSIL.

The chain is built from TRBV10-1 and TRBJ2-7; TRBD1 or TRBD2 may be the D gene (5 bases each). The CDR3 extends over 16 amino acids. Looked up from germline, CDR1 is WNHNN and CDR2 is SYGVQD (reference sequence). Trimming removed 6 bases from V and 0 bases from J, with 18 bases in between. In nucleotides, the CDR3 is TGCGCCAGCAGAGACTCCGGGACGTCGAGCTCCTACGAGCAGTACTTC. Translation gives CASRDSGTSSSYEQYF.

The chain recombines TRBV28 with TRBJ2-1, with 7 bases identical to TRBD1. V was pared by 6 bases and J by 5 bases, with 10 bases of the junction left unmatched. Germline CDR1 MDHEN, CDR2 SYDVKM. CDR3 size: 15 residues. The DNA of the CDR3 is TGTGCCAGCAGCCGTCTGGGGACAGTGGACAATGAGCAGTTCTTC. Translating it yields CASSRLGTVDNEQFF. Full variable domain (outside the CDR3, taken from reference TRBV28 and TRBJ2-1): DVKVTQSSRYLVKRTGEKVFLECVQDMDHENMFWYRQDPGLGLRLIYFSYDVKMKEKGDIPEGYSVSREKKERFSLILESASTNQTSMYLCASSRLGTVDNEQFFGPGTRLTVL.

V and J are TRBV6-5 and TRBJ2-5; D is unresolved. The CDR3 has 11 residues. Germline-derived CDR1 and CDR2 are MNHEY and SVGAGI. The germline V and J ends were trimmed by 4 bases and 5 bases, with 5 bases remaining between them. CDR3 bases: TGTGCCAGCAGTTCATATGAGACCCAGTACTTC. Translating it yields CASSSYETQYF.

This rearrangement joins TRBV6-5 to TRBJ2-1; TRBD1 might be the D (5 bases). The CDR3 has 15 residues. Trimming took off 0 bases at V and 2 bases at J, with 8 bases between the two ends. Germline CDR1 MNHEY, CDR2 SVGAGI. CDR3 region: CASSYSAGTYNEQFF. DNA of the CDR3: TGTGCCAGCAGTTACTCTGCAGGGACCTACAATGAGCAGTTCTTC.

The V call is TRBV4-1, the J call TRBJ2-1, with D perhaps matching TRBD2 (6 bases). The germline V gene encodes CDR1 MGHRA and CDR2 YSYEKL. Trimming pared 3 bases from V and 3 bases from J, leaving 12 bases between. This CDR3 spans 15 amino acids. The chain's CDR3 is CASSQDGGFYNEQFF. The CDR3, as DNA: TGCGCCAGCAGCCAGGACGGGGGATTCTACAATGAGCAGTTCTTC.

The rearrangement links TRBV16 to TRBJ1-1; TRBD1 matches at 8 bases. Unmatched junction bases numbered 9, after V lost 4 bases and J lost 8 bases. The CDR3 is 14 amino acids. CDR1 KGHSY and CDR2 FQNENV come from the germline V gene. CDR3 nucleotide sequence: TGTGCCAGCAGCCGACAGCCGGGACAGGACGAAGCTTTCTTT. Protein product: CASSRQPGQDEAFF.